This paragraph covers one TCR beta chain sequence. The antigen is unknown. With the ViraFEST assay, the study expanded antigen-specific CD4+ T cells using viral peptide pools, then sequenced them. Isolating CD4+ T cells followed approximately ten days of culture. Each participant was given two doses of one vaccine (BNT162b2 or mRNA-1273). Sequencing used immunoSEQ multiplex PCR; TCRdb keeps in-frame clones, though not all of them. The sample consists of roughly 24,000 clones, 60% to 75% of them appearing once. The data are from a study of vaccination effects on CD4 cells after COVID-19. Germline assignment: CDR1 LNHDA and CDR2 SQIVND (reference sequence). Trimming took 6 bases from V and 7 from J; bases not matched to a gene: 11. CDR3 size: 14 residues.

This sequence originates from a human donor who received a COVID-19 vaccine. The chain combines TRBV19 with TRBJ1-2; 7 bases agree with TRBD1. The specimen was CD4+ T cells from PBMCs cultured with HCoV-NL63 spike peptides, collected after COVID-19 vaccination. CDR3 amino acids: CASRRTQGSGGYTF. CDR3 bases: TGTGCCAGTAGGAGAACACAGGGGAGCGGTGGCTACACCTTC.